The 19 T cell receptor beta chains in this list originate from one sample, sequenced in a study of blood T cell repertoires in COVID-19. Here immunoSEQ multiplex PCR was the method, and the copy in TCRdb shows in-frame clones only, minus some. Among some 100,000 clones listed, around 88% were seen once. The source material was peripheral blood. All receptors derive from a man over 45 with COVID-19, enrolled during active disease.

The CDR3: CASSLVLGPQHF. The CDR3 nucleotides read TGTGCCAGCAGTCTAGTCTTGGGGCCCCAGCATTTT. The chain uses TRBV2 and TRBJ1-5; no clear D gene. There are 12 residues in the CDR3. Germline values: CDR1 SNHLY, CDR2 FYNNEI. Trimming cost V 5 bases and J 9 bases, with 11 bases left between them.

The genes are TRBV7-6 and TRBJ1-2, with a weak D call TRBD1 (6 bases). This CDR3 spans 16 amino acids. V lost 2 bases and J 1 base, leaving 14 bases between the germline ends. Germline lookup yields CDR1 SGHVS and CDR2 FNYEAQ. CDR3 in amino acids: CASSLSPTDSNYGYTF. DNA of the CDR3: TGTGCCAGCAGCTTATCACCCACGGACAGTAACTATGGCTACACCTTC.

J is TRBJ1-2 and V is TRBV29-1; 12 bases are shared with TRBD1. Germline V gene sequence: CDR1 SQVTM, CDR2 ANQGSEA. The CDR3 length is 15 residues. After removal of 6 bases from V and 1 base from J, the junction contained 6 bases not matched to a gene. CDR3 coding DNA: TGCAGCGTCGGAGGGACAGGGGGCGGTAACTATGGCTACACCTTC. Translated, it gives CSVGGTGGGNYGYTF.

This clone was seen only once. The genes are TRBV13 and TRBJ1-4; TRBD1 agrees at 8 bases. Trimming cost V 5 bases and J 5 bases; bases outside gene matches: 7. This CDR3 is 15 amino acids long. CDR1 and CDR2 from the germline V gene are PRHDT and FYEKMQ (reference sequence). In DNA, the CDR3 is TGTGCCAGCAGCCCCTGGACAGGGTCAAATGAAAAACTGTTTTTT. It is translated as CASSPWTGSNEKLFF.

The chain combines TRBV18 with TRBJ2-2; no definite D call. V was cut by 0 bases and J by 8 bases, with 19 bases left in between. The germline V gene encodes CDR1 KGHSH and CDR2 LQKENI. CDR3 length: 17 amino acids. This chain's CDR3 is CASSPPHSSRTPGELFF. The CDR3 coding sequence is TGTGCCAGCTCACCACCCCACAGTTCCAGAACACCGGGGGAGCTGTTTTTT.

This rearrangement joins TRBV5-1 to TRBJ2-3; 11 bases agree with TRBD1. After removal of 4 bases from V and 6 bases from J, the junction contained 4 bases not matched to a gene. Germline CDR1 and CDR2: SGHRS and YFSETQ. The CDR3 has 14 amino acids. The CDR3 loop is CASSRWTGGDTQYF. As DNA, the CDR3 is TGCGCCAGCAGCAGATGGACAGGGGGCGATACGCAGTATTTT.

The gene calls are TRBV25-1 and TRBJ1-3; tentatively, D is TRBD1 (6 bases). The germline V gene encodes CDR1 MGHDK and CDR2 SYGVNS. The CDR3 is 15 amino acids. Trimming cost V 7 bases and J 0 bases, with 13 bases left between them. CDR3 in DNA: TGTGCCAGCACCGATCACAGGGTCTCTGGAAACACCATATATTTT. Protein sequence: CASTDHRVSGNTIYF.

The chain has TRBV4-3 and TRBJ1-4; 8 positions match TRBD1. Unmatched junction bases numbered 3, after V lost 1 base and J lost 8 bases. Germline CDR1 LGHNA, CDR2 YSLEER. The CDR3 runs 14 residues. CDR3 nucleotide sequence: TGCGCCAGCAGCCAAGGGACAGGGCAGGAAAAACTGTTTTTT. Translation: CASSQGTGQEKLFF.

CDR3 DNA sequence: TGTGCCACCAGTGACCCCCCTAGGGAGGGGACTAGTAGTGAGCAGTTCTTC. Residues: CATSDPPREGTSSEQFF. The genes are TRBV24-1 and TRBJ2-1, with 8 bases lining up with TRBD2. This CDR3 is 17 amino acids long. Trimming took 4 bases from V and 9 from J; bases not matched to a gene: 16. Germline V CDR1 and CDR2: KGHDR, SFDVKD.

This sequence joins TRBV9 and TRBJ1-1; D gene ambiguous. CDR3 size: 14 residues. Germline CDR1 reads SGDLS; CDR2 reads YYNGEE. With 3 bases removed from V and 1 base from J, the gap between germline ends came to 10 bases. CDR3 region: CASSANQANTEAFF. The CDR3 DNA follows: TGTGCCAGCAGCGCAAACCAGGCGAACACTGAAGCTTTCTTT.

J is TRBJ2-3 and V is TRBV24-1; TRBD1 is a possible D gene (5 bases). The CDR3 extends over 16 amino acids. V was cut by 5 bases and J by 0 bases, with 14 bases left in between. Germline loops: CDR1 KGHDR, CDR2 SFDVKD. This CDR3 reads CATSGARTSSTDTQYF. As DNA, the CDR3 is TGTGCCACCAGTGGTGCTAGGACATCCAGCACAGATACGCAGTATTTT.

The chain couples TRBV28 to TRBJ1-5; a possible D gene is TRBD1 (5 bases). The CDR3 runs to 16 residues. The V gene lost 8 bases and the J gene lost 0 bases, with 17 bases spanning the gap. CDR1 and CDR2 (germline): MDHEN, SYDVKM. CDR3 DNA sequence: TGTGCCAGCGGTGGGCCAAGACAGCCTAGCAATCAGCCCCAGCATTTT. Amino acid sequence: CASGGPRQPSNQPQHF.

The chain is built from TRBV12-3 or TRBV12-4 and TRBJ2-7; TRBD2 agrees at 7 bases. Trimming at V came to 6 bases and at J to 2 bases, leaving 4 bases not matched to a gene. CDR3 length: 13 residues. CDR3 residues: CASRLGLAYEQYF. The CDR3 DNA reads TGTGCCAGCAGACTTGGACTAGCCTACGAGCAGTACTTC.

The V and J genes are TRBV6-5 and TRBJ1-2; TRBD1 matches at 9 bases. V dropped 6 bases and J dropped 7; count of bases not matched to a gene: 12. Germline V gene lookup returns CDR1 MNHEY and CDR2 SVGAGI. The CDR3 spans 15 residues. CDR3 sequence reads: CASRPSTGGQTGYTF. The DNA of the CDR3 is TGTGCCAGCAGACCATCGACAGGGGGGCAAACTGGCTACACCTTC.

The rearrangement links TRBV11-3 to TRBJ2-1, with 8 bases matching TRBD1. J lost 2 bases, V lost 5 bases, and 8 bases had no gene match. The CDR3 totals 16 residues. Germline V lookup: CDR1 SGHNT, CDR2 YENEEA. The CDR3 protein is CASSQFSTGAYNEQFF. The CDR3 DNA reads TGTGCCAGCAGCCAATTTTCGACAGGGGCCTACAATGAGCAGTTCTTC.

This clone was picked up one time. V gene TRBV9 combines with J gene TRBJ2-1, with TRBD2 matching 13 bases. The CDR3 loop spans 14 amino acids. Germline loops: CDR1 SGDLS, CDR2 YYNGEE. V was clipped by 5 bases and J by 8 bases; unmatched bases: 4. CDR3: CASSTSGGVDEQFF. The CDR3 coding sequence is TGTGCCAGCAGTACTAGCGGGGGGGTTGATGAGCAGTTCTTC.

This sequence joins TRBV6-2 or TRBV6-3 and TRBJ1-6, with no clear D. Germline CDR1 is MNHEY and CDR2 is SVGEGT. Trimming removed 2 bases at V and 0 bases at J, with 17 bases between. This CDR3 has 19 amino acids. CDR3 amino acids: CASSYTQKKRFSYNSPLHF. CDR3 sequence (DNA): TGTGCCAGCAGTTACACCCAAAAGAAGAGGTTCTCCTATAATTCACCCCTCCACTTT.

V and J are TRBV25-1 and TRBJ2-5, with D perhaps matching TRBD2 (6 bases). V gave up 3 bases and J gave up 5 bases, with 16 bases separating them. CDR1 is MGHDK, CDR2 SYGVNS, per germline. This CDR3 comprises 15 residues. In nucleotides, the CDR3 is TGTGCCAGCAGTGAGGTGGGAGGTGGTTGGGAGACCCAGTACTTC. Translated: CASSEVGGGWETQYF.

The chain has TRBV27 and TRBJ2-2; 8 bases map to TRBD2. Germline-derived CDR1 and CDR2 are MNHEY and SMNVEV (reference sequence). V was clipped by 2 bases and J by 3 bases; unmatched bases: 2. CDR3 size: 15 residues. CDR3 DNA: TGTGCCAGCAGTTTAGCGGGGGGTTACACCGGGGAGCTGTTTTTT. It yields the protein CASSLAGGYTGELFF.